This T cell receptor (beta chain) derives from a study of cytomegalovirus exposure and HLA in healthy donors (dated by TCRdb to 2015 to 2018). Concerning the study at large: An earlier analysis of 550 to 700 of the donors reported 276 Gb of sequence data and 117 million unique TCR beta sequences from 150 million to 200 million T cells. The number of typed donors differed by locus: about 620-630 for A, B, C, DRB1 and DQB1; 522 for DQA1; some 590 for DPA1; and roughly 450 for DPB1. To study patterns of TCR occurrence, a later analysis re-analyzed previously published TCR beta repertoires from 600 to 750 donors and added high-resolution HLA genotyping. Every repertoire in the discovery cohort had been generated on one and the same sequencing platform. The genetic ancestry cluster associated with self-reported Caucasian donors included roughly four fifths of the roughly 390 genotyped donors. About 300 gigabases of sequencing data and 70 million to 95 million unique TCR sequences made up an early release that covered approximately 650 HLA-typed donors. A later genetic analysis used genome-wide SNP genotypes for about 65% of the 666 donors, treating that subset as a discovery cohort. The T cell repertoires of under 700 subjects were profiled by immunosequencing and related to cytomegalovirus serostatus. Rather than drawing on any new phenotypic data, the later analysis identified candidate immune exposures from TCR beta sequences and the way those sequences occurred across donors. The study aimed to test whether cataloging public T cell receptors could reveal signatures of past pathogen exposure. Several DR-DQ haplotypes were treated as single units for association and clustering because of strong linkage in the cohort. To decide whether each TCR beta V gene segment behaved as functional or pseudogenic, an earlier analysis of 587 of the donors relied on high-throughput TCR beta sequencing. To predict cytomegalovirus infection status, the study brought together high-throughput TCR immunosequencing, statistical association of individual TCRs with disease status, and machine learning. Donor age, sex, ethnicity and CMV serostatus were compiled together with the repertoire data. Class I and class II HLA loci were covered by the typing at four-digit resolution. A separate validation cohort of more than 100 different subjects was used in addition to the approximately 670-subject first cohort. Among a few hundred genotyped donors of the cohort, an average of approximately 230,000 unique TCR beta nucleotide sequences were sequenced per donor, 15% to 20% of them non-productive.

In total, 600 or so healthy bone marrow donors made up the cohort. Cohort members were all nominally healthy when sampled, although unrecorded immune exposures were likely present. The donor was CMV seropositive and was included in the group of 250 to 350 seropositive cohort members. Every donor gave a peripheral blood sample, and the peripheral blood mononuclear cells from that sample were used for TCR beta sequencing. Genomic DNA was extracted from the blood cell samples with the Qiagen DNeasy Blood Extraction Kit. Paper-wide results and their limitations: A further reported finding was that TCR beta sequences accurately predicted the HLA-A and HLA-B alleles for most subjects in the first cohort. Correlated functional status among segregating V segments might be attributable to linkage disequilibrium, but an unknown experimental factor could not be ruled out. The cohort was sequenced for TCR beta chains only, and without alpha or paired-chain data the features that could be detected were limited. The study listed around 160 TCR beta chains as associated with cytomegalovirus. Roughly uniform sequencing depth across donors was assumed in presence/absence analyses, although this assumption may not hold. In both the original and validation cohorts, the classifier was reported to diagnose cytomegalovirus status with high specificity and sensitivity. V-gene and J-gene trimming of TCR beta chains was associated with a missense DCLRE1C variant in a later genetic analysis, and the association was replicated in an independent cohort. Compared with equally common non-associated chains, HLA-associated TCR beta chains in a later analysis were more clonally expanded and had lower generation probabilities. Because HLA typing was unavailable for some donors at each locus, only the typed subset was used in association tests. Three of the identified cytomegalovirus-associated TCR beta chains were confirmed in vitro to be specific for cytomegalovirus antigens. For the cohort, immune exposure information was limited to CMV serostatus. Some IMGT-functional V segments, including TRBV6-2 and TRBV6-3, could not be told apart with the 87-base-pair reads, so those segments were excluded. In an earlier analysis of about 600 of the donors, most TCR beta V segments appeared in productive rearrangements about 90% or about 30% of the time, broadly matching IMGT annotations. When HLA alleles, especially DR and DQ, strongly co-occurred, attributing TCR associations to individual alleles was difficult. According to a later genetic analysis, donors in an Asian-associated ancestry cluster had fewer N-insertions in productive TCRs than the approximately 690-donor mean. A cluster of highly shared sequence variants was judged likely to represent a technical artifact of the sequencing pipeline. At a false discovery rate of 0.05, a later analysis linked 16,000 or so TCR beta sequences to specific HLA alleles. Most TCR sequences were observed very rarely across donors, whereas some public TCRs were present in many individuals. It was suggested by the authors that the approach could potentially be generalized to other disease states and immunological phenotypes. The earlier analysis of 587 of the donors excluded roughly 17 rarely observed V segments, including chromosome 9 orphons, because counts were too low. A later analysis reported that several top co-occurrence clusters appeared linked to parvovirus B19, influenza, CMV and Epstein-Barr virus. In a later analysis, the rate of TCR association differed among HLA loci, with DRB1 alleles having the most associated TCRs and HLA-C alleles having the fewest. In a later analysis, most CMV-associated TCR beta chains were found to appear HLA-restricted, with HLA associations seemingly driven largely by CMV exposure.

The library was prepared using the immunoSEQ multiplex PCR assay. A mixture of 60 forward primers for TCR Vbeta segments and 13 reverse primers for TCR Jbeta segments was used in the multiplex PCR. The CDR3 region of rearranged TCR beta genes was amplified from genomic DNA by a multiplex PCR assay. Amplified TCR beta libraries were sequenced as 87-base-pair reads on the Illumina HiSeq System. As for the original processing: A later analysis counted tens of millions of unique TCR beta chains across the 640 or so repertoires, and roughly 9.9 million of these chains were shared by at least two donors. Raw reads were error-corrected and collapsed into unique sequences by a nearest-neighbor algorithm in which closely related sequences were merged to remove PCR and sequencing errors. Alignment of CDR3 sequences to IMGT reference sequences was used to assign V, D and J gene segments. For a sequence to be retained, at least a six-nucleotide match to both a V gene segment and a J gene segment was required. Rearrangements were called productive when the CDR3 lacked stop codons and stayed in frame with V and J; all others were non-productive. CDR3 was defined according to IMGT convention as the region running from the second conserved V-encoded cysteine to the conserved J-encoded phenylalanine. Sequences without an unambiguous match to a single V gene segment were excluded from the earlier analysis of about 600 of the donors. In an earlier analysis of some 590 of the donors, V segments were called functional above 56.7% productive rearrangements and were called segregating when the between-donor standard deviation exceeded 5%. A statistical classification framework was developed to diagnose cytomegalovirus status using the catalog of TCR beta chain sequences. A later analysis assigned V and J genes by comparing TCR nucleotide sequences with IMGT/GENE-DB human TR gene sequences. A later analysis assigned CDR3 sequences and most-parsimonious VDJ recombination scenarios with the TCRdist pipeline. A later analysis defined each TCR beta chain by its CDR3 amino acid sequence plus V-gene family, and excluded reads lacking a unique V-gene family. A later analysis removed 500 to 650 highly shared, low-generation-probability nucleotide sequences to deal with suspected cross-contamination and a sequencing artifact. A later analysis calculated a clonal expansion index for each public chain from normalized within-repertoire ranks of inferred template counts. In a later analysis, generation probabilities were computed using a VDJ recombination model fitted to out-of-frame rearrangements, and the results were checked against IGoR. Hypergeometric tests were used in a later analysis to score TCR-TCR, TCR-HLA and TCR-CMV co-occurrence, with a repertoire-size bias correction applied to the TCR pairs. To estimate false discovery rates, a later analysis permuted the HLA or CMV assignments 20 times. In a later analysis, co-occurring TCRs were grouped using DBSCAN, and TCRdist sequence similarity was added for clustering within HLA-allele-positive subsets. Co-occurrence clustering excluded repertoires with fewer than 30,000 or more than 120,000 public chains, plus five with anomalous nucleotide sharing. This immuneACCESS table, as held by TCRdb, lists in-frame sequences with V and J called but not all clones. Of the missing ones, under half trace to an unresolved V gene in checked studies; the others have no known cause. V and J calls and clone size are those listed in that table; D and trimming were worked out from the DNA. The sample table lists approximately 100,000 clones, about 70% of them with a count of one. The ten biggest clones cover more than 10% of the sample.

On this clone itself: No cognate antigen has been identified for it. Per-base quality was not reported, and no clone a single base away is much larger than it.

The CDR3 runs 15 residues from the cysteine to the phenylalanine. CDR3 DNA only is kept here, 45 bases in frame from base 1. V lost 6 bases and J lost 6 bases, and the count of bases not matched to a germline gene is 6. The germline V gene (reference sequence) specifies MNHNY as CDR1 and SVGAGI as CDR2. The clonotype comes from a woman between 40 and 55 years old in good health and CMV-seropositive. The sequencing input was PBMCs. The chain uses TRBV6-6 and TRBJ1-4, with 11 bases in between that match TRBD1. The bases read TGTGCCAGCAGCCGTGCGGGACAGGGGGATGAAAAACTGTTTTTT. It is translated as CASSRAGQGDEKLFF.